The present entry profiles one TCR beta chain with its context. The data stem from a study of blood T cell repertoires in COVID-19. Background on the study: COVID-19 samples collected from the United States, Italy and Spain covered acute and convalescent phases.

This CDR3 has 15 amino acids. Looked up from germline, CDR1 is LNHDA and CDR2 is SQIVND (reference sequence). The V and J ends lost 6 bases and 0 bases respectively, with 14 bases between them. Profiled with immunoSEQ multiplex PCR; TCRdb holds only in-frame clones, not every one. The table shows 180,000 or so clones, with about 90% occurring only once. The receptor was derived from an older woman with COVID-19, enrolled during active disease. The chain links TRBV19 to TRBJ1-2; the D gene is possibly TRBD1 (6 bases). The specimen sequenced was peripheral blood. The CDR3 DNA is TGTGCCAGTAGAAATACAGGGAGGGCTAACTATGGCTACACCTTC. This encodes CASRNTGRANYGYTF.